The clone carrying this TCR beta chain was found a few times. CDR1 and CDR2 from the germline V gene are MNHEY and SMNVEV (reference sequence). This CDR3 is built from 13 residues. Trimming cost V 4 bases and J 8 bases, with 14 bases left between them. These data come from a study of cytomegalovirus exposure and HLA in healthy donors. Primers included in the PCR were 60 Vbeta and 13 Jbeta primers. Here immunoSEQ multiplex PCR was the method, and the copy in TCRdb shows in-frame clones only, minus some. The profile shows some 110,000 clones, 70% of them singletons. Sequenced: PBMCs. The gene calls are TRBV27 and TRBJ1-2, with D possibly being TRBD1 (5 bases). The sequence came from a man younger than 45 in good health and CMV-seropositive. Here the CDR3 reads CASSSPGGRGYTF. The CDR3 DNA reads TGTGCCAGCAGTTCCCCGGGGGGAAGAGGCTACACCTTC.